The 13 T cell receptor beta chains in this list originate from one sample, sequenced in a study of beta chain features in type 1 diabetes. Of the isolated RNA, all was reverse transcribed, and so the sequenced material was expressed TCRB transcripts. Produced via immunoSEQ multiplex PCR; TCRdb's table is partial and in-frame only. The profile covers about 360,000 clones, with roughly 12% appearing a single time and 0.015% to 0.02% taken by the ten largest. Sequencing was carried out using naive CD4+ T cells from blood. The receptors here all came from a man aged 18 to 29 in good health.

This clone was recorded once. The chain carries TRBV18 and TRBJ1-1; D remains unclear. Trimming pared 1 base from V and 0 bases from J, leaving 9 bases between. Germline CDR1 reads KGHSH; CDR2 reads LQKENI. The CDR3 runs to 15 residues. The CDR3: CASSPQKEVNTEAFF. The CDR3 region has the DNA TGTGCCAGCTCACCACAGAAGGAGGTGAACACTGAAGCTTTCTTT. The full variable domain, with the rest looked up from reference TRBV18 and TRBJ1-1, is NAGVMQNPRHLVRRRGQEARLRCSPMKGHSHVYWYRQLPEEGLKFMVYLQKENIIDESGMPKERFSAEFPKEGPSILRIQQVVRGDSAAYFCASSPQKEVNTEAFFGQGTRLTVV.

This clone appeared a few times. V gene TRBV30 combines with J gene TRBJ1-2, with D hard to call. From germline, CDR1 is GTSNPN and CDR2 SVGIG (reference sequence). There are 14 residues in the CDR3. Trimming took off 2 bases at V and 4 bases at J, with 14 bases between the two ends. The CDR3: CAWSPTGRTYGYTF. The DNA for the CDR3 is TGTGCCTGGAGTCCCACCGGGAGGACCTATGGCTACACCTTC.

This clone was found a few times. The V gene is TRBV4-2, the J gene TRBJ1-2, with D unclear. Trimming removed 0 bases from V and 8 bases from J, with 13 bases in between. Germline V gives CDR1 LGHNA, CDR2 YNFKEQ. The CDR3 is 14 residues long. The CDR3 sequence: CASSQDRGSWGYTF. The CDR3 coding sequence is TGTGCCAGCAGCCAAGATCGAGGGTCTTGGGGCTACACCTTC.

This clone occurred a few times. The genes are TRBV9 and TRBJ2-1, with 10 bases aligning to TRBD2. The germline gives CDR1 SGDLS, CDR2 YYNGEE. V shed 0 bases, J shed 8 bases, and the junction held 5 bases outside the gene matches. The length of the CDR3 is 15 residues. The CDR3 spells CASSVAGTSVHEQFF. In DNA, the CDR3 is TGTGCCAGCAGCGTAGCTGGGACTAGCGTCCATGAGCAGTTCTTC.

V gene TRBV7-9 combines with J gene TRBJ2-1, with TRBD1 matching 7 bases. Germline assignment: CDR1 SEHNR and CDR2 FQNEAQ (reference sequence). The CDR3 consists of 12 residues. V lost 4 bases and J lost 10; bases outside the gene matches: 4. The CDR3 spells CASSSTGLEQFF. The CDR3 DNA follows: TGTGCCAGCAGCTCGACAGGGTTGGAGCAGTTCTTC.

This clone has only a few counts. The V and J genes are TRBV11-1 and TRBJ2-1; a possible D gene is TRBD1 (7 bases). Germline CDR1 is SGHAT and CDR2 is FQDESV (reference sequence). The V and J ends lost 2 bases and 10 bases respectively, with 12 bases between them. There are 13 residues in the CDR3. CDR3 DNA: TGTGCCAGCAGCTTACAGGGGGGAGCGGAGCAGTTCTTC. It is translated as CASSLQGGAEQFF. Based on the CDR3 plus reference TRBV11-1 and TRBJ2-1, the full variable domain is EAEVAQSPRYKITEKSQAVAFWCDPISGHATLYWYRQILGQGPELLVQFQDESVVDDSQLPKDRFSAERLKGVDSTLKIQPAELGDSAMYLCASSLQGGAEQFFGPGTRLTVL.

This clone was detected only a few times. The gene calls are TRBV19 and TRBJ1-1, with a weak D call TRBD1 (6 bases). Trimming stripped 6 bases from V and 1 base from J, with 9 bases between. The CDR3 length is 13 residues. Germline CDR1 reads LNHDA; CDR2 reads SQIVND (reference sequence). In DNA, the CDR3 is TGTGCCAGTAGCCGGACAGCGAACACTGAAGCTTTCTTT. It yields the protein CASSRTANTEAFF. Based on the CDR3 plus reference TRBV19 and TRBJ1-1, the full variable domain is DGGITQSPKYLFRKEGQNVTLSCEQNLNHDAMYWYRQDPGQGLRLIYYSQIVNDFQKGDIAEGYSVSREKKESFPLTVTSAQKNPTAFYLCASSRTANTEAFFGQGTRLTVV.

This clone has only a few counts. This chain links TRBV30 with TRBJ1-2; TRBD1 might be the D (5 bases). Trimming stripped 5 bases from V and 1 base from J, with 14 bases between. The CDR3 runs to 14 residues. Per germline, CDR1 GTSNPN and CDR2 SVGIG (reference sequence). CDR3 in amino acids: CAWGAGILNYGYTF. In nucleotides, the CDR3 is TGTGCCTGGGGAGCAGGGATCCTTAACTATGGCTACACCTTC.

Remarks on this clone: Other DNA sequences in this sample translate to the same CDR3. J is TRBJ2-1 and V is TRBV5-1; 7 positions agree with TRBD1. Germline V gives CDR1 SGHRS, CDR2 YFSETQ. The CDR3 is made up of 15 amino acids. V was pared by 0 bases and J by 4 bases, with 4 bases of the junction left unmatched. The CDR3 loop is CASSLGQGVYNEQFF. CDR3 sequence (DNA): TGCGCCAGCAGCTTGGGACAGGGAGTTTACAATGAGCAGTTCTTC.

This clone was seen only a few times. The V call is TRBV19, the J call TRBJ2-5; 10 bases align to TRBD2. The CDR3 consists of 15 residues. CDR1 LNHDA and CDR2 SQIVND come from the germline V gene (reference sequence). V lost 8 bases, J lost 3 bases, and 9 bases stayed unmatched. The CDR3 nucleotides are TGTGCCAGTGGCGGACTAGCGGCCGCAAAAGAGACCCAGTACTTC. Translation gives CASGGLAAAKETQYF.

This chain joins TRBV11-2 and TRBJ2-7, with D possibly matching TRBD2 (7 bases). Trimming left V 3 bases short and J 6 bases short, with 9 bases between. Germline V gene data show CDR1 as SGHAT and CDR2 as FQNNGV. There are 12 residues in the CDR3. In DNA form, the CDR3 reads TGTGCCAGCAGCTTCGGGGGGCCCGAGCAGTACTTC. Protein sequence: CASSFGGPEQYF.

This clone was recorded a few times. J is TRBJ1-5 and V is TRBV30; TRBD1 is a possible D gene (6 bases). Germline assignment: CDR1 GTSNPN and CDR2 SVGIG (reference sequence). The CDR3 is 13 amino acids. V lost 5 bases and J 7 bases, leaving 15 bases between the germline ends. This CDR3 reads CAWDTGLGQPQHF. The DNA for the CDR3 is TGTGCCTGGGACACAGGGTTGGGGCAGCCCCAGCATTTT.

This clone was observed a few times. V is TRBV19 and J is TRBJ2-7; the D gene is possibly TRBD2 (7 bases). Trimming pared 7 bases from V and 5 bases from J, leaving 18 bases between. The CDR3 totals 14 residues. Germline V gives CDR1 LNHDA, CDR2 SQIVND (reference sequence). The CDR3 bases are TGTGCCAGTACCTCAAGTTCGGGGGGCGACGAGCAGTACTTC. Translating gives CASTSSSGGDEQYF.